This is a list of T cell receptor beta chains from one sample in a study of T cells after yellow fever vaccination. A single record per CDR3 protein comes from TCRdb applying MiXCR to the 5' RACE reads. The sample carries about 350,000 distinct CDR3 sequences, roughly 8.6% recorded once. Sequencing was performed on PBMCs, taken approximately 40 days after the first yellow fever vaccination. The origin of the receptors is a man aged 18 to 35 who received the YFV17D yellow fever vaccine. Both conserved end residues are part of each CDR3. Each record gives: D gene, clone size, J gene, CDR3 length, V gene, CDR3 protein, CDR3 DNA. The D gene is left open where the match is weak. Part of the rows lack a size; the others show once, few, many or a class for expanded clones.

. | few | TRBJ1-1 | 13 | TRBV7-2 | CASGGWGGTEAFF | TGTGCCAGCGGGGGCTGGGGCGGCACTGAAGCTTTCTTT
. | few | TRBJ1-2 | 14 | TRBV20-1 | CSARASTGGEGYTF | TGCAGTGCTAGAGCATCTACGGGGGGAGAGGGCTACACCTTC
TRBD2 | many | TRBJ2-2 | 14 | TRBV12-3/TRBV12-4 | CASSPGGGTGELFF | TGTGCCAGCAGCCCGGGGGGGGGCACCGGGGAGCTGTTTTTT
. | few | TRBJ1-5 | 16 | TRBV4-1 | CASSQETGLSNQPQHF | TGCGCCAGCAGCCAAGAAACGGGTCTTAGCAATCAGCCCCAGCATTTT
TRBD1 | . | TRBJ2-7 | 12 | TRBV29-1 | CSVKGTGVEQYF | TGCAGCGTTAAGGGGACAGGGGTAGAGCAGTACTTC
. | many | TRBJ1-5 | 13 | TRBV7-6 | CASSLGQGQPQHF | TGTGCCAGCAGCTTAGGTCAAGGGCAGCCCCAGCATTTT
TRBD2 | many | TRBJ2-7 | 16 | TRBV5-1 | CASSLASSGASYEQYF | TGCGCCAGCAGCTTGGCGAGTAGCGGGGCTTCCTACGAGCAGTACTTC
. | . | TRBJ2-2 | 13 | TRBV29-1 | CSVIAGETGELFF | TGCAGCGTAATTGCAGGGGAAACCGGGGAGCTGTTTTTT
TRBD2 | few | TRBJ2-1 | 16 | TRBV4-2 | CASSQERGGSYNEQFF | TGTGCCAGCAGCCAAGAGCGGGGGGGCTCCTACAATGAGCAGTTCTTC
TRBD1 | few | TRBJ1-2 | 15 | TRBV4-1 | CASSPQFRTGGGYTF | TGCGCCAGCAGCCCACAATTTCGGACAGGGGGGGGCTACACCTTC
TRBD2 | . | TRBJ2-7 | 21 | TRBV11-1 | CASSFRRGGLAGGQSSYEQYF | TGTGCCAGCAGCTTTAGGAGAGGAGGACTAGCGGGGGGCCAGAGCTCCTACGAGCAGTACTTC
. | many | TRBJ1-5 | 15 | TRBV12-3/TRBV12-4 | CASSLGTHSNQPQHF | TGTGCCAGCAGTTTAGGGACACATAGCAATCAGCCCCAGCATTTT